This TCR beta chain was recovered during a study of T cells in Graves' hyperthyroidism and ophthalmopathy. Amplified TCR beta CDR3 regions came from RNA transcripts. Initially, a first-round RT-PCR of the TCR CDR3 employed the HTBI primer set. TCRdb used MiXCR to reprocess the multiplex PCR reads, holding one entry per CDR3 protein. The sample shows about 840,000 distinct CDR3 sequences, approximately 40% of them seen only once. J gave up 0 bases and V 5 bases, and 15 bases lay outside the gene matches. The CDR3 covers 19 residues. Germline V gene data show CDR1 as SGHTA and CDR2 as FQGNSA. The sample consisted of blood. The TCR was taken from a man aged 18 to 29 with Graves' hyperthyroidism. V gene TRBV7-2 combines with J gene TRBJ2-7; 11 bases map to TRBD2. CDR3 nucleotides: TGTGCCAGCAGCCTAACCGTAGGGACTAGCGGATTCGACTCCTACGAGCAGTACTTC. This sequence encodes CASSLTVGTSGFDSYEQYF.